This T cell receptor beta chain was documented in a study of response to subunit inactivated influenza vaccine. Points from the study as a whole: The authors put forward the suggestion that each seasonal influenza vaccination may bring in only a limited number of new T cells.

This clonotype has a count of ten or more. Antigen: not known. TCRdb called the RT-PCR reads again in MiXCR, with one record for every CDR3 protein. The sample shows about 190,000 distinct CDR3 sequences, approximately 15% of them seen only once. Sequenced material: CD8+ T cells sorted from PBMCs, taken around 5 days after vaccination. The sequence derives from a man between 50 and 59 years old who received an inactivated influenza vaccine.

The CDR3 coding sequence is TGTGCCAGCAGTGAAATCGGCACTTTGGTGACAGATACGCAGTATTTT. Translated: CASSEIGTLVTDTQYF. J is TRBJ2-3 and V is TRBV12-3 or TRBV12-4; D remains unclear. V lost 5 bases, J lost 3 bases, and 18 bases lay in between. The length of the CDR3 is 16 residues.